This T cell receptor (beta chain) was documented in a study of shared T cell receptors in the human thymus (dated by TCRdb to 2020 to 2022). Context from the whole study: The study examined how self-reactive, shared T-cell receptor alpha chains are generated in the human thymus.

As encoded in the germline V gene, CDR1 is MDHEN while CDR2 is SYDVKM. Including the terminal cysteine and phenylalanine, the CDR3 comprises 16 residues. The CDR3 DNA has 48 bases and is translated from base 1. A distance of 18 bases separates the germline ends of V and J, which lose 6 bases and 4 bases respectively. Preparation of the library involved the immunoSEQ multiplex PCR assay. The table was pulled from immuneACCESS by TCRdb, which kept in-frame rearrangements only. Such tables lose some clones; where checked, under half of the loss comes from unresolved V genes, and the rest has no known cause. For this sample there are roughly 550,000 clones; about four fifths appear just once. The ten most abundant clones make up more than 0.01% of the sample. As regards this clone: No cognate antigen has been identified for it. No base qualities exist here, and no much larger clone lies one base off it.

These same records also appear under a second study, on human thymus T cells. The second study's authors report: Donors were immunologically healthy infants undergoing open corrective cardiac surgery for congenital heart defects in Finland. Thymus tissue was obtained as surgical resects removed during corrective cardiac surgery. Both the thymic and the peripheral blood repertoires appeared to show biased V and J gene segment usage. The related research reported highly overlapping thymic TCR repertoires among unrelated individuals. The study used fewer than ten infant thymus samples plus four related peripheral blood samples to characterize TCR alpha and beta repertoires. The cohort included several male and a couple of female infants, with donor ages spanning 7 to 244 days. After being mechanically released from the tissue, thymocytes were kept at -70 degrees C in pellets of about 8.5-32 million cells. A QIAsymphony instrument was used to extract genomic DNA from frozen cell pellets. The immunoSEQ multiplex PCR assay was used to amplify the TCRB and TCRAD loci from a standardized amount of quality-controlled genomic DNA. Amplicons spanned the V(D)J region at a length sufficient to cover the CDR3 and identify V and J genes. The amplicons were sequenced on an Illumina platform via the commercial immunoSEQ service. Primer bias and sequencing errors were corrected using previously described methods, and TCRAD and TCRB definitions followed the IMGT database. The repertoires were analysed using immunoSEQ Analyzer 3.0 and VDJTools for basic statistics, V/J segment usage, diversity estimates, rarefaction and pairwise overlap. Diversity was estimated using the Chao1, ChaoE, Efron-Thisted, Shannon and inverse Simpson indices, and was also estimated on datasets down-sampled to the size of the smallest sample. Repertoire overlap used strict matching of CDR3 nucleotide sequence, V gene and J gene, with Jaccard-based multidimensional scaling clustering. On average, thymus samples gave 750,000 to 1,000,000 unique TCRB clonotypes, whereas blood samples gave roughly 84,000.

The TCR originated in a boy in the first two years of life with a congenital heart defect. Donor details come from another sample of the same person, matched by shared clones. Sequenced sample: thymocytes. The chain is encoded by TRBV28 joined to TRBJ2-2; no confident D gene assignment can be made. This receptor carries the CDR3 CASRADSSASTGELFF. The nucleotide sequence reads TGTGCCAGCAGGGCAGACTCCTCGGCAAGCACCGGGGAGCTGTTTTTT.